The source of this T cell receptor (beta chain) is a study of T cells after yellow fever vaccination (dated by TCRdb to between 2017 and 2020). Looking at the study overall: Libraries from fractions with low cell numbers were prepared with the SMART-Seq v4 Ultra Low Input RNA kit. Bulk TCR alpha and beta repertoires were sequenced longitudinally to track T-cell clones before and after primary and booster YFV17D yellow fever vaccination. Two healthy male donors, one aged 18 to 30 and one aged 30 to 40 years, were included in the cohort. Bulk PBMC replicates and cell subsets were isolated from blood drawn at multiple timepoints before and after both primary and secondary immunization.

Taken from cysteine to phenylalanine, the CDR3 has 15 residues. Kept here is only the CDR3 DNA, which spans 45 bases and is read in frame from base 1. V loses 4 bases, J loses 3 bases, and the germline ends lie 16 bases apart. The germline V gene encodes CDR1 MGHRA and CDR2 YSYEKL. Results the study describes overall, beyond this receptor: Most clones expanded after primary vaccination were re-detected after the booster (almost 98% of CD4 and approximately 89% of CD8), suggesting broad memory maintenance. A small fraction of clonotypes showed up in both the CD4 and CD8 compartments, probably as a result of convergent recombination. Because abundant contaminating clonotypes from the bulk population could be contained in FACS-sorted repertoires, computational filtering was required. Only a couple of donors were included in the study, so the extent to which the findings can be generalized is limited. The secondary T-cell response was weaker than the primary response but faster, peaking on day 5 instead of day 15.

Regarding this clonotype: Its cognate antigen has yet to be identified. No base-level quality is on record; no much larger clone is a single base apart.

Read against the paper, the sample's treatment or condition label means: live attenuated yellow fever vaccine strain. At every blood-draw timepoint, two biological replicates of bulk PBMCs were collected. A standard Ficoll-Paque protocol was used to isolate PBMCs from peripheral blood. TriZol was used to extract RNA from bulk PBMCs, CD4 and CD8 fractions, and dextramer-positive and dextramer-negative fractions. Synthesis of TCR cDNA relied on 5'RACE template switching, a step that introduced a universal primer site along with unique molecular identifiers. Priming of cDNA synthesis was performed from both the TCR alpha and TCR beta constant segments. Two PCR steps were used to amplify libraries, with sample barcodes and sequencing adapters being added in the second step. Libraries were sequenced on Illumina HiSeq 2500 (2x100 bp) or NovaSeq (2x150 bp). Concerning the study's data processing: Reads were demultiplexed and collapsed into UMI consensus sequences with MIGEC, and V(D)J alignment was performed with MiXCR. Vaccine-responding clonotypes were identified with edgeR using replicate PBMC samples, with FDR below 0.01 and a log2 fold change above 5 up to day 15 being required. Bulk clonotypes were assigned CD4 or CD8 identity according to which sequenced CD4 or CD8 repertoire held them at higher abundance. TCRdb trimmed public reads at Q25 via fastp, called clones via MiXCR and kept in-frame beta chains. CDR3 protein sequences are deduplicated, and each keeps its most common genes and DNA. Here the V and J calls rest on TCRdb's processing, not on the authors' analysis. Counted in this sample were hundreds of thousands of distinct CDR3 sequences; approximately 21% of them appeared once. The leading ten clones occupy 14% of the sample.

This TCR was sampled from a man aged 25-40 years who received the YFV17D yellow fever vaccine. The sequencing here drew on PBMCs, taken 15 days after the yellow fever booster vaccination. The rearranged chain carries TRBV4-1 and TRBJ2-7; a weak D assignment points to TRBD1 (6 bases agree). At the DNA level, the sequence is TGCGCCAGCAGCCGAGCAGGGGCGGATCTCTACGAGCAGTACTTC. Translated, this is CASSRAGADLYEQYF.